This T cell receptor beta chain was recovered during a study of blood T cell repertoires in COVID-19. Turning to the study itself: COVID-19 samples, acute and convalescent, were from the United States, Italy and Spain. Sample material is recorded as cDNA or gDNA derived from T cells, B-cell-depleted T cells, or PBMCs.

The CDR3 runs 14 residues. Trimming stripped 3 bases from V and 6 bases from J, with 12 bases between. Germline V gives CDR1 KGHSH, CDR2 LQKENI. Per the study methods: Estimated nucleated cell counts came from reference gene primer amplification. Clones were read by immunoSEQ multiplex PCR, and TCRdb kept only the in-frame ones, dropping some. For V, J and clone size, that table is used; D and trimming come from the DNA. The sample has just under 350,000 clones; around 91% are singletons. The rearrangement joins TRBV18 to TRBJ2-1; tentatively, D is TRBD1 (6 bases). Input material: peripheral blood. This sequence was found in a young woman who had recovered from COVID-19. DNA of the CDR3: TGTGCCAGCTCACCGGACGGACAGCGCAATGAGCAGTTCTTC. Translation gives CASSPDGQRNEQFF.